These 32 T cell receptor beta chains were sequenced from one sample in a study of blood T cell repertoires in COVID-19. The repertoire was sequenced with immunoSEQ multiplex PCR; TCRdb's copy has only in-frame clones and lacks some. The repertoire holds approximately 250,000 clones, around 90% seen once, with approximately 0.8% in the top ten. Material: peripheral blood. The source of these receptors is a man aged 25 to 40 with COVID-19, enrolled during active disease.

This chain links TRBV3-1 (or the pseudogene TRBV3-2) with TRBJ1-6; D perhaps matches TRBD1 (5 bases). CDR1 LGHDT and CDR2 YNNKEL come from the germline V gene (reference sequence). Trimming cost V 5 bases and J 6 bases, with 17 bases left between them. The CDR3 spans 16 residues. This chain's CDR3 is CASSSSDSHSNSPLHF. The CDR3, as DNA: TGTGCCAGCAGCTCTAGCGACAGCCACTCTAATTCACCCCTCCACTTT.

The chain couples TRBV2 to TRBJ2-3; 12 bases match TRBD2. Germline values: CDR1 SNHLY, CDR2 FYNNEI. J was trimmed by 0 bases and V by 4 bases; bases with no gene match: 5. This CDR3 is 17 amino acids long. The DNA for the CDR3 is TGTGCCAGCAGTGTAACTAGCGGGGGGTCTAGCACAGATACGCAGTATTTT. Protein: CASSVTSGGSSTDTQYF.

In the case of this clone: The sample contains more than one DNA sequence encoding this CDR3. This chain joins TRBV6-4 and TRBJ1-1; 9 bases are shared with TRBD1. From germline, CDR1 is MRHNA and CDR2 SNTAGT. This CDR3 comprises 13 residues. With 5 bases clipped from V and 3 bases from J, the junction kept 1 base outside the gene matches. CDR3 DNA sequence: TGTGCCAGCAGTCGGACAGGGGACACTGAAGCTTTCTTT. Protein sequence: CASSRTGDTEAFF.

Regarding this clone: The same CDR3 arises from other DNA sequences in this sample as well. The rearrangement joins TRBV29-1 to TRBJ1-3; the match to TRBD1 covers 7 bases. The CDR3 sequence is 14 residues long. CDR1 is SQVTM, CDR2 ANQGSEA, per germline. The V and J ends lost 6 bases and 0 bases, in that order; junction bases with no gene match: 5. The CDR3 bases are TGCAGCGTAAGGGACAGTCTCTCTGGAAACACCATATATTTT. Translation gives CSVRDSLSGNTIYF. Together with reference TRBV29-1 and TRBJ1-3, the CDR3 gives the full variable domain: SAVISQKPSRDICQRGTSLTIQCQVDSQVTMMFWYRQQPGQSLTLIATANQGSEATYESGFVIDKFPISRPNLTFSTLTVSNMSPEDSSIYLCSVRDSLSGNTIYFGEGSWLTVV.

The J gene is TRBJ1-6, the V gene TRBV30; D perhaps matches TRBD1 (6 bases). This CDR3 region has 14 residues. CDR1 is GTSNPN and CDR2 is SVGIG in the germline V gene (reference sequence). V was pared by 4 bases and J by 8 bases, with 15 bases between. The CDR3 DNA follows: TGTGCCTGGACCTGGACAGCCGGATATTCACCCCTCCACTTT. It translates to CAWTWTAGYSPLHF.

The gene calls are TRBV4-1 and TRBJ2-1; D may be TRBD2 (5 bases). This CDR3 is built from 13 residues. The germline V and J ends were trimmed by 6 bases and 6 bases, with 12 bases remaining between them. Germline CDR1 and CDR2: MGHRA and YSYEKL. The CDR3 DNA follows: TGCGCCAGCAGGGAGGCTATCTCCAATGAGCAGTTCTTC. Translated, it gives CASREAISNEQFF.

This clone occurred a few times. The V gene is TRBV7-9, the J gene TRBJ2-2, with D perhaps TRBD2 (5 bases). Trimming took off 1 base at V and 5 bases at J, with 11 bases between the two ends. Germline lookup yields CDR1 SEHNR and CDR2 FQNEAQ (reference sequence). This CDR3 has 15 residues. This CDR3 reads CASSLVIGETGELFF. The CDR3 nucleotides are TGTGCCAGCAGCTTAGTGATCGGGGAAACCGGGGAGCTGTTTTTT.

Only one count was recorded for this clone. The chain links TRBV7-9 to TRBJ1-1; the D is unclear. CDR3 length: 14 amino acids. Germline lookup yields CDR1 SEHNR and CDR2 FQNEAQ (reference sequence). Trimming removed 1 base from V and 1 base from J, with 7 bases in between. The CDR3 protein is CASSLEVRNTEAFF. The CDR3 DNA sequence: TGTGCCAGCAGCTTAGAAGTCAGGAACACTGAAGCTTTCTTT.

The chain couples TRBV12-5 to TRBJ1-2; D might be TRBD1 (5 bases). Trimming left V 1 base short and J 4 bases short, with 7 bases between. Germline-derived CDR1 and CDR2 are LGHNT and FRNRAP. The CDR3 is made up of 13 amino acids. In DNA form, the CDR3 reads TGTGCTAGTGGTTTGGGGCAGGGCTATGGCTACACCTTC. Its translation is CASGLGQGYGYTF.

The V gene is TRBV18, the J gene TRBJ2-5, with a possible D match to TRBD1 (6 bases). CDR1 and CDR2 from the germline V gene are KGHSH and LQKENI. Trimming pared 2 bases from V and 5 bases from J, leaving 18 bases between. The CDR3 runs to 16 residues. This CDR3 reads CASSPSQPQGSETQYF. In DNA form, the CDR3 reads TGTGCCAGCTCACCAAGCCAACCACAGGGATCCGAGACCCAGTACTTC.

The chain carries TRBV11-3 and TRBJ1-3; possible D gene TRBD1, 5 bases. Deletions cut 5 bases from V and 0 bases from J, with 14 bases between. CDR1 and CDR2 (germline): SGHNT, YENEEA. CDR3 length equals 16 residues. The CDR3 coding sequence is TGTGCCAGCAGCCCTGAGAGGACATCCTCTGGAAACACCATATATTTT. Its translation: CASSPERTSSGNTIYF.

This chain connects TRBV4-2 to TRBJ2-7; 7 nucleotides match TRBD1. Germline CDR1 and CDR2: LGHNA and YNFKEQ. V trimming: 2 bases; J trimming: 2 bases; junction bases outside the gene matches: 12. The CDR3 spans 17 residues. CDR3 DNA: TGTGCCAGCAGCCAACCTATAGACAGGGACGGGCCCTACGAGCAGTACTTC. It specifies CASSQPIDRDGPYEQYF.

The J gene is TRBJ1-1, the V gene TRBV21-1; the listed D gene, TRBD1, was not tested against the DNA. TRBV21-1 is flagged as a pseudogene. The CDR3 contains 14 residues. This chain's CDR3 is CASIHRGGNTEAFF. In DNA, the CDR3 is TGTGCCAGCATCCACAGGGGCGGGAACACTGAAGCTTTCTTT.

The J gene is TRBJ2-3, the V gene TRBV4-1, with a possible D match to TRBD1 (6 bases). V lost 6 bases and J 3 bases, leaving 13 bases between the germline ends. This CDR3 contains 14 residues. Germline V lookup: CDR1 MGHRA, CDR2 YSYEKL. The CDR3 DNA is TGCGCCAGCAGTCTGACAGGACCGACAGATACGCAGTATTTT. This translates into CASSLTGPTDTQYF.

V gene TRBV5-1 combines with J gene TRBJ2-2; 7 positions agree with TRBD1. This CDR3 contains 15 residues. V was clipped by 1 base and J by 1 base; unmatched bases: 1. CDR1 is SGHRS, CDR2 YFSETQ, per germline. The CDR3 sequence: CASSLRTGNTGELFF. CDR3 coding DNA: TGCGCCAGCAGCTTGCGGACAGGGAACACCGGGGAGCTGTTTTTT.

The CDR3 spells CASSYRVAGGPETQYF. The CDR3 DNA sequence: TGTGCCAGCAGTTACCGGGTAGCGGGGGGCCCAGAGACCCAGTACTTC. This chain links TRBV6-5 with TRBJ2-5; 10 bases fit TRBD2. V gave up 2 bases and J gave up 4 bases; unmatched junction bases: 7. CDR1 and CDR2 from the germline V gene are MNHEY and SVGAGI. The CDR3 sequence is 16 residues long.

This chain joins TRBV30 and TRBJ1-3; tentatively, D is TRBD1 (5 bases). Trimming shortened V by 8 bases and J by 0 bases, and 14 bases separated the two germline ends. Germline loops: CDR1 GTSNPN, CDR2 SVGIG (reference sequence). This CDR3 comprises 14 residues. The CDR3 nucleotides read TGTGCCGGGCACCAGGGTGCCTCTGGAAACACCATATATTTT. It specifies CAGHQGASGNTIYF.

The chain is built from TRBV6-6 and TRBJ1-3; D call uncertain. In germline, CDR1 is MNHNY, CDR2 SVGAGI (reference sequence). The CDR3 runs 15 residues. V lost 0 bases and J 4 bases, leaving 10 bases between the germline ends. The CDR3 nucleotides are TGTGCCAGCAGTTACTCGAGGGCAGACGGAAACACCATATATTTT. This translates into CASSYSRADGNTIYF.

V gene TRBV10-3 combines with J gene TRBJ2-1, with TRBD2 matching over 8 bases. The germline gives CDR1 ENHRY, CDR2 SYGVKD. Trimming at V came to 5 bases and at J to 5 bases, leaving 14 bases not matched to a gene. CDR3 size: 17 residues. CDR3 bases: TGTGCCATCAGTCTCTCGAGCGGGGGCTCGGGGGACAATGAGCAGTTCTTC. Protein product: CAISLSSGGSGDNEQFF.

This chain links TRBV19 with TRBJ1-5; 9 bases line up with TRBD1. CDR1 LNHDA and CDR2 SQIVND come from the germline V gene (reference sequence). CDR3 length: 15 residues. The V gene end was trimmed by 5 bases and the J gene end by 5 bases; junction bases not matched to a gene: 7. This CDR3 is CASSERGQGYQPQHF. The CDR3, as DNA: TGTGCCAGTAGTGAGAGGGGACAGGGTTATCAGCCCCAGCATTTT.

V is TRBV5-4 and J is TRBJ2-1; 9 bases are a match to TRBD2. The germline V gene encodes CDR1 SGHNT and CDR2 YYREEE (reference sequence). The V gene end was trimmed by 1 base and the J gene end by 13 bases; junction bases not matched to a gene: 6. The CDR3 contains 13 residues. CDR3: CASSLSLAGRQFF. The CDR3 bases are TGTGCCAGCAGCTTGTCCCTAGCGGGGCGCCAGTTCTTC.

This chain connects TRBV11-3 to TRBJ2-1, with D perhaps matching TRBD2 (7 bases). Deletions cut 5 bases from V and 4 bases from J, with 15 bases between. CDR3 length equals 15 residues. Germline V gives CDR1 SGHNT, CDR2 YENEEA. CDR3 residues: CASSPGAGEYNEQFF. The CDR3 DNA is TGTGCCAGCAGCCCAGGGGCGGGGGAGTACAATGAGCAGTTCTTC.

This rearrangement joins TRBV5-1 to TRBJ1-4; 10 bases align to TRBD1. This CDR3 has 15 amino acids. With V trimmed by 5 bases and J by 7 bases, 8 bases remained unmatched. Germline CDR1 is SGHRS and CDR2 is YFSETQ. In DNA, the CDR3 is TGCGCCAGCAGACCGACGGGACAGGGGATTGAAAAACTGTTTTTT. Translating it yields CASRPTGQGIEKLFF.

The chain couples TRBV3-1 (or the pseudogene TRBV3-2) to TRBJ1-3; D is undetermined. This CDR3 contains 15 residues. CDR1 and CDR2 (germline): LGHDT, YNNKEL (reference sequence). The V end was cut by 3 bases, the J end by 4 bases, with 13 bases between. The CDR3 nucleotides read TGTGCCAGCAGCCATTATCAGGTCTCCGGAAACACCATATATTTT. Translated: CASSHYQVSGNTIYF.

The chain combines TRBV6-5 with TRBJ2-7; weak D call: TRBD1 (6 bases). Trimming left V 6 bases short and J 7 bases short, with 10 bases between. This CDR3 is built from 11 residues. CDR1 is MNHEY, CDR2 SVGAGI, per germline. CDR3: CASSYQGEQYF. The CDR3 nucleotides read TGTGCCAGCAGCTACCAGGGGGAGCAGTACTTC.

This chain uses TRBV27 with TRBJ1-6; D unresolved. V lost 3 bases and J 2 bases, leaving 17 bases between the germline ends. Looked up from germline, CDR1 is MNHEY and CDR2 is SMNVEV (reference sequence). The CDR3 consists of 18 residues. Written as DNA, the CDR3 is TGTGCCAGCAGTTTCCGCCCGCCGGAGCCCGCCTATAATTCACCCCTCCACTTT. Translation gives CASSFRPPEPAYNSPLHF.

This clone was seen only a few times. V and J are TRBV5-1 and TRBJ2-1; 9 positions agree with TRBD1. With 0 bases clipped from V and 4 bases from J, the junction kept 2 bases outside the gene matches. The length of the CDR3 is 15 residues. Germline V gene lookup returns CDR1 SGHRS and CDR2 YFSETQ. CDR3 DNA: TGCGCCAGCAGCTTGGGGGGACAGGGATACAATGAGCAGTTCTTC. Its translation: CASSLGGQGYNEQFF. Variable domain in full (rest from reference TRBV5-1 and TRBJ2-1): KAGVTQTPRYLIKTRGQQVTLSCSPISGHRSVSWYQQTPGQGLQFLFEYFSETQRNKGNFPGRFSGRQFSNSRSEMNVSTLELGDSALYLCASSLGGQGYNEQFFGPGTRLTVL.

The chain is built from TRBV5-5 and TRBJ1-1, with a possible D match to TRBD1 (5 bases). Trimming took 0 bases from V and 5 from J, leaving 20 bases between them. The germline V gene encodes CDR1 SGHKS and CDR2 YYEKEE (reference sequence). The CDR3 runs to 17 residues. CDR3 protein: CASSLGFGGVSKTEAFF. Written as DNA, the CDR3 is TGTGCCAGCAGCTTGGGTTTCGGGGGGGTCTCGAAAACTGAAGCTTTCTTT.

The rearrangement links TRBV5-6 to TRBJ1-4; D may be TRBD1 (6 bases). The V end lost 4 bases, the J end lost 3 bases, and 16 bases lay between the germline ends. The germline gives CDR1 SGHDT, CDR2 YYEEEE. The CDR3 has 16 residues. This chain's CDR3 is CASSLAGGASNEKLFF. DNA of the CDR3: TGTGCCAGCAGCCTTGCGGGGGGCGCGTCTAATGAAAAACTGTTTTTT.

The chain combines TRBV12-5 with TRBJ1-6; the match to TRBD1 covers 7 bases. CDR3 size: 15 residues. Germline V lookup: CDR1 LGHNT, CDR2 FRNRAP. V shed 5 bases, J shed 9 bases, and the junction held 10 bases outside the gene matches. The CDR3 DNA follows: TGTGCTAGTGGTACGGGACAGCCCAGGGGTTCACCCCTCCACTTT. Its protein is CASGTGQPRGSPLHF. Combining the CDR3 with reference TRBV12-5 and TRBJ1-6 gives the whole variable domain DARVTQTPRHKVTEMGQEVTMRCQPILGHNTVFWYRQTMMQGLELLAYFRNRAPLDDSGMPKDRFSAEMPDATLATLKIQPSEPRDSAVYFCASGTGQPRGSPLHFGNGTRLTVT.

The table lists this clone with a count of one. The chain links TRBV18 to TRBJ1-6; D not certain. Per germline, CDR1 KGHSH and CDR2 LQKENI. Trimming pared 1 base from V and 0 bases from J, leaving 10 bases between. This CDR3 comprises 17 residues. CDR3 DNA sequence: TGTGCCAGCTCACCACTATATAAGAGCTCCTATAATTCACCCCTCCACTTT. It yields the protein CASSPLYKSSYNSPLHF.

The chain links TRBV4-1 to TRBJ1-2; the D gene is possibly TRBD1 (6 bases). Between the trimmed V and J ends, which lost 1 base and 0 bases, there was a span of 12 bases. From germline, CDR1 is MGHRA and CDR2 YSYEKL. The CDR3 has 16 residues. The CDR3 protein is CASSQVDSPANYGYTF. The CDR3 nucleotides are TGCGCCAGCAGCCAAGTGGACAGCCCAGCTAACTATGGCTACACCTTC.